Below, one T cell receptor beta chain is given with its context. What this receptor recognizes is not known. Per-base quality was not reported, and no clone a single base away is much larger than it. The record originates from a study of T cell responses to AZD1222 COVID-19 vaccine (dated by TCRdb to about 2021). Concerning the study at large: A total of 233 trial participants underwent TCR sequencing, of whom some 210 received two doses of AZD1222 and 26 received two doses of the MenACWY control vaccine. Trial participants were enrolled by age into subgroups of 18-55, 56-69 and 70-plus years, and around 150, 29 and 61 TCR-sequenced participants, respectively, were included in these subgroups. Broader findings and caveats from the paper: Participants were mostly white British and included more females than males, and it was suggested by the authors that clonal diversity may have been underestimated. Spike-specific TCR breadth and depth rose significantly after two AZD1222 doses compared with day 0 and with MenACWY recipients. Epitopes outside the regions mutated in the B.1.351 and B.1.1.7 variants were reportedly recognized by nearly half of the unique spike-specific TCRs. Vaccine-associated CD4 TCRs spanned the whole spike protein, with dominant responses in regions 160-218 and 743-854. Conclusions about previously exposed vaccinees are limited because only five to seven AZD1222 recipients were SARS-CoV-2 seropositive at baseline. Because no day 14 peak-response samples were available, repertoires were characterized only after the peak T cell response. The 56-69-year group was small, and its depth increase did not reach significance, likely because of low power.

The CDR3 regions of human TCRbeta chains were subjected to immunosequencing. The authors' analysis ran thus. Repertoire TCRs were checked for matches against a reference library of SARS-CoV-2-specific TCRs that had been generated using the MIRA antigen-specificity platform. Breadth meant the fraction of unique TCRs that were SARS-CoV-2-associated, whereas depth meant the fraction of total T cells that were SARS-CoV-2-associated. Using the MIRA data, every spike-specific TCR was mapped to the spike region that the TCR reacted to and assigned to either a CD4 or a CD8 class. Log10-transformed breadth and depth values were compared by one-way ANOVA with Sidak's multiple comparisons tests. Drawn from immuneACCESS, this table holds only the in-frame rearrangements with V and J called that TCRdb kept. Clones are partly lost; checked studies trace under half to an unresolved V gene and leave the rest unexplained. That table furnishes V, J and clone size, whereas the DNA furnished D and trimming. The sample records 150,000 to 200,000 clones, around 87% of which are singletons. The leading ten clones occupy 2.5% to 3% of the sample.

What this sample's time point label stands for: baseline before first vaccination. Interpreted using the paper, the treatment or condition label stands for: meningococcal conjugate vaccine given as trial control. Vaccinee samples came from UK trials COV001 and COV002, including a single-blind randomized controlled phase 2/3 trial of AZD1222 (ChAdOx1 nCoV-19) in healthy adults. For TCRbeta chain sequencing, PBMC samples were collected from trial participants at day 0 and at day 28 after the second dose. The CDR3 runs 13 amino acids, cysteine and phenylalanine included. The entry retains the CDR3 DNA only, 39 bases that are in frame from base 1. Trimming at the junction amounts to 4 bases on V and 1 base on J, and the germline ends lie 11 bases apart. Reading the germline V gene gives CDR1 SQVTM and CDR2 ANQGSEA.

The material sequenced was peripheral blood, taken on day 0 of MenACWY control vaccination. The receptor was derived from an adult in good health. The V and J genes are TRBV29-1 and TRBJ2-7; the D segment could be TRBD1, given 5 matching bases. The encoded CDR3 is CSVAQGSSYEQYF. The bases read TGCAGCGTTGCTCAGGGTAGTTCCTACGAGCAGTACTTC.